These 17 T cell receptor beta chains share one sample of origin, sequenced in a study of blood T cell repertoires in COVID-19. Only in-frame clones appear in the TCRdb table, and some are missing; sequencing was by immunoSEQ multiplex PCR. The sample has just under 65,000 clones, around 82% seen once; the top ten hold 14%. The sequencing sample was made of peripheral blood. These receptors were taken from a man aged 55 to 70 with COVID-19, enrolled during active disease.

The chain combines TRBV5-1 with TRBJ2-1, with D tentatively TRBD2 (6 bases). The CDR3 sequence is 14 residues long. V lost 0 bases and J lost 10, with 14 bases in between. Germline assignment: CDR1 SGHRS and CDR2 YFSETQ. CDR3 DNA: TGCGCCAGCAGCTTGGCCCCGGGAGAGGACGAGCAGTTCTTC. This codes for CASSLAPGEDEQFF.

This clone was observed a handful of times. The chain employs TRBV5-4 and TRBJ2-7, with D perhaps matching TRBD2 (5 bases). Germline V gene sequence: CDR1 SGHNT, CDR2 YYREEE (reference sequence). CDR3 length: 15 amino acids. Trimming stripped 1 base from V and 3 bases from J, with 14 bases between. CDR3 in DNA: TGTGCCAGCAGCTTGCCTAGGACTGGAAACTACGAGCAGTACTTC. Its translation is CASSLPRTGNYEQYF.

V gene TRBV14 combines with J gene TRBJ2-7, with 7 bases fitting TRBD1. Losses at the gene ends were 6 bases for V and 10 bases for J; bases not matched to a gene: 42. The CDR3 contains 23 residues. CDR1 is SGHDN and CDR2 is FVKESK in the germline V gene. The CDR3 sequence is CASSDAEFTATGQVSVLIYNQYF. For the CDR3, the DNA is TGTGCCAGCAGTGACGCAGAGTTTACCGCGACAGGGCAAGTGTCGGTCCTAATCTACAACCAGTACTTC.

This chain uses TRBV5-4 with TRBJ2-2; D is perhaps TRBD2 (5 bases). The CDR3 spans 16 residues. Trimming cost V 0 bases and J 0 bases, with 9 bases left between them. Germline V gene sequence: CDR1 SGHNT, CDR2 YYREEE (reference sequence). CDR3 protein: CASSLGLASNTGELFF. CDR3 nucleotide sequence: TGTGCCAGCAGCTTGGGCCTAGCCTCGAACACCGGGGAGCTGTTTTTT.

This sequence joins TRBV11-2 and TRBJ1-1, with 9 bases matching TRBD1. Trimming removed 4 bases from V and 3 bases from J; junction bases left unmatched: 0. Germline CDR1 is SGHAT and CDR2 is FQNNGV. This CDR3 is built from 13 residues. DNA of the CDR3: TGTGCCAGCAGCTGGACAGGGGACACTGAAGCTTTCTTT. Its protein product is CASSWTGDTEAFF.

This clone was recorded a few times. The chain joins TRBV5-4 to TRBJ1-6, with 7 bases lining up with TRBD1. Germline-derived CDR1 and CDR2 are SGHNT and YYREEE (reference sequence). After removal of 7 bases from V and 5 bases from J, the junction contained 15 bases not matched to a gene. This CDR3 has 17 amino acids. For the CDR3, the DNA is TGTGCCAGCCTACAAGGGGGCCCGAATATCCATAATTCACCCCTCCACTTT. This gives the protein CASLQGGPNIHNSPLHF.

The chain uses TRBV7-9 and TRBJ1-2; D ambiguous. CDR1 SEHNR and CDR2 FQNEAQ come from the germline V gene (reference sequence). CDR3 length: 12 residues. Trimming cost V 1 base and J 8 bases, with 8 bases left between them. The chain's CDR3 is CASSLEARGYTF. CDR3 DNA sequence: TGTGCCAGCAGCTTAGAGGCTAGAGGCTACACCTTC.

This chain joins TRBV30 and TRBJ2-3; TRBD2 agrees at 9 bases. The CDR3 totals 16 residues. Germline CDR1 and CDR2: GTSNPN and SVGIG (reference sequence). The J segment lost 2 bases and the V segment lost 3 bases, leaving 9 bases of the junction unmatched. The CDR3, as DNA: TGTGCCTGGAGGGGAGAAGCGGGGGGCCCCACAGATACGCAGTATTTT. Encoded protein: CAWRGEAGGPTDTQYF.

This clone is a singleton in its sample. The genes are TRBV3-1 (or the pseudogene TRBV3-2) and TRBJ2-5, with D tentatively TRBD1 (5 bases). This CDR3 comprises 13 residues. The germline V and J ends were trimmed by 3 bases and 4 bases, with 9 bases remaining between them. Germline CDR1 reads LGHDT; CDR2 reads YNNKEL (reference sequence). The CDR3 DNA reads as TGTGCCAGCAGCCATCAGGGCGGAGAGACCCAGTACTTC. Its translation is CASSHQGGETQYF.

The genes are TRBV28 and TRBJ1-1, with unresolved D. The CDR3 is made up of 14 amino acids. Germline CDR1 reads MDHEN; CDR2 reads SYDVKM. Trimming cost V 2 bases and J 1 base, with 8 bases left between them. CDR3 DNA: TGTGCCAGCAGTTTAGTCCGAGGGAACACTGAAGCTTTCTTT. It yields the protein CASSLVRGNTEAFF.

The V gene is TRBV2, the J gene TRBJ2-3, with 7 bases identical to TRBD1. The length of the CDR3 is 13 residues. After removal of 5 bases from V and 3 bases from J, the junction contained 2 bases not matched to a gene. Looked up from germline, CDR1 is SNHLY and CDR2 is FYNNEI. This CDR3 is CASSTTGTDTQYF. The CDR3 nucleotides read TGTGCCAGCAGTACGACAGGGACAGATACGCAGTATTTT.

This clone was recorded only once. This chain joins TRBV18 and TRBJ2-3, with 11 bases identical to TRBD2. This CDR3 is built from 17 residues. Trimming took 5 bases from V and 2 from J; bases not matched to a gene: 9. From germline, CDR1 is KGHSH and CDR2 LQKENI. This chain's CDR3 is CASSRRTSGPLTDTQYF. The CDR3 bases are TGTGCCAGCTCAAGAAGGACTAGCGGGCCCCTCACAGATACGCAGTATTTT.

The CDR3 nucleotides are TGTGCCATCAGTGAGGGGGGGGAAAAACTGTTTTTT. Its protein is CAISEGGEKLFF. The chain is built from TRBV10-3 and TRBJ1-4; D perhaps matches TRBD1 (5 bases). CDR3 length equals 12 residues. The germline V gene has CDR1 ENHRY and CDR2 SYGVKD. Trimming cost V 2 bases and J 8 bases, with 6 bases left between them.

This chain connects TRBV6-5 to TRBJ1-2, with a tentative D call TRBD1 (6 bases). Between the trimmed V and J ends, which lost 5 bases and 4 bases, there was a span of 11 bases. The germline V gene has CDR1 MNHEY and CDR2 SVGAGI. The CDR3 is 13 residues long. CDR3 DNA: TGTGCCAGCAGTCCCGGACAGTCCTATGGCTACACCTTC. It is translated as CASSPGQSYGYTF.

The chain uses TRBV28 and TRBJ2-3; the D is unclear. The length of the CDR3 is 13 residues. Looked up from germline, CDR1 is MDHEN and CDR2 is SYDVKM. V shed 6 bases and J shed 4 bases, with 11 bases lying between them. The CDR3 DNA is TGTGCCAGCAGGCAAGTGGCTTCAGATACGCAGTATTTT. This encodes CASRQVASDTQYF. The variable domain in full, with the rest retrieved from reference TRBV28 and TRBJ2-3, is DVKVTQSSRYLVKRTGEKVFLECVQDMDHENMFWYRQDPGLGLRLIYFSYDVKMKEKGDIPEGYSVSREKKERFSLILESASTNQTSMYLCASRQVASDTQYFGPGTRLTVL.

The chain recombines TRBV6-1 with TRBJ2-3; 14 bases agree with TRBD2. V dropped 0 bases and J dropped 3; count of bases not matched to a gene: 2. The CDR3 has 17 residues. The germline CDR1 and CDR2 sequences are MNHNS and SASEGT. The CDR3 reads CASSEAGTSGRTDTQYF. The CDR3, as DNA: TGTGCCAGCAGTGAAGCGGGGACTAGCGGGAGAACAGATACGCAGTATTTT.

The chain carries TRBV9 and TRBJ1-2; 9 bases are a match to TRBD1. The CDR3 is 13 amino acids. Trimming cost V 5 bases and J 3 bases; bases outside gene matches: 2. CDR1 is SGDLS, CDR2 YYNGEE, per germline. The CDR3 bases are TGTGCCAGCAGGGGACAGGGACACTATGGCTACACCTTC. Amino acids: CASRGQGHYGYTF.